This T cell receptor (beta chain) stems from a study of PD-L1 blockade in urothelial cancer (dated by TCRdb to 2016 to 2017). Some background on the complete study: Therapy was started in about 2014 for all patients, and atezolizumab 1,200 mg was administered intravenously every 3 weeks. About nine tenths of the roughly 29 patients were identified as males with urothelial cancer of bladder origin, and a prior smoking history was reported by 18 of 29 patients. An ECOG performance status of 0 or 1 was recorded for the patients, and 0 to 3 prior chemotherapy regimens had been received by the patients. Blood samples were analyzed 3 weeks after the start of treatment (second dose) and 6 weeks after the start of treatment. Blood samples gave median yields of around 140,000 T cells and around 88,000 unique TCRs, along with a median clonality of roughly 0.08. Somatic, immune and clinical correlates of response to PD-L1 blockade with atezolizumab in urothelial cancer were the focus of an exploratory multi-omic analysis. Pretreatment tumor samples and matched peripheral blood, collected serially before and after atezolizumab treatment, underwent TCR sequencing. Durable clinical benefit was defined as progression-free survival longer than 6 months, and TCR features were also tested against progression-free and overall survival. In the same patients, whole exome sequencing and RNA sequencing of pretreatment tumors were performed in addition to TCR sequencing. Durable clinical benefit was achieved by nine patients and was not achieved by 20 patients. Over 28 patients had pretreatment blood TCR-seq, some 24 had at least one posttreatment blood collection, and some 24 had tumor TCR-seq. Overall study results and their limits: At 3 weeks after the start of treatment, tumor-associated TCR clones in peripheral blood had expanded more in patients with durable benefit (n ≈ 20, p = 0.022). Because of the small sample size (n ≈ 28) and the many exploratory analyses performed, the results are intended to be regarded as hypothesis-generating. Improved progression-free and overall survival was associated with having pretreatment peripheral blood TCR clonality below the median.

The germline V gene gives CDR1 as SGHRS and CDR2 as YFSETQ. V loses 2 bases of germline sequence and J loses 0 bases, and the interval between the two ends is 6 bases. Including cysteine and phenylalanine, the CDR3 has 14 amino acids. The DNA shown is the 42-base CDR3, in frame from base 1. For this clone: Its binding antigen is unknown. No much larger clone exists at a distance of one base, and base qualities are not known.

The cohort included some 30 patients with locally advanced or metastatic urothelial carcinoma who were treated at Memorial Sloan Kettering on a trial protocol. Peripheral blood mononuclear cells were collected pretreatment and during treatment, with between 1 and 8 total time points obtained per patient. The Qiagen DNeasy Blood extraction kit was used to purify genomic DNA from total PBMCs and tumor samples. PBMCs were collected pretreatment and during treatment, and were isolated and stored as previously described. To estimate absolute template abundance from read counts, synthetic TCR analog templates were spiked into each PCR. Using the immunoSEQ assay, TCRbeta CDR3 regions were amplified from genomic DNA with bias-controlled V and J gene primers. Sequencing of rearranged TCRbeta segments was done at approximately 20X coverage. As for how the authors treated the data: Clustering was used to correct sequencing errors, and CDR3s were annotated against IMGT to assign V, D and J genes. Only productive TCRbeta rearrangements were used in downstream analyses, excluding out-of-frame or stop-codon sequences. Clonality was computed as one minus Shannon entropy normalized by the log of the number of unique productive sequences. Fisher's exact test with Benjamini-Hochberg correction, using a cutoff of adjusted p below 0.01, was how clones that differed between time points or between blood and tumor were identified. Here the immuneACCESS table is served through TCRdb, limited to in-frame sequences with V and J called. Missing clones are a known gap in these copies; in checked studies unresolved V genes cover under half, and the rest lacks a known reason. That table is the source of V, J and clone size, and D and trimming were worked out from the DNA. For this sample there are some 25,000 clones; more than 70% appear just once. The ten largest clones take up about 8.9% of the sample.

This chain is built from TRBV5-1 and TRBJ2-1; the D gene is unclear. This specimen was PBMCs, taken around atezolizumab (anti-PD-L1) treatment. This TCR was sampled from a man in his sixties or seventies with urothelial cancer. The CDR3 protein sequence reads: CASSFRPSYNEQFF. In nucleotides, the sequence is TGCGCCAGCAGCTTCAGGCCCTCCTACAATGAGCAGTTCTTC.